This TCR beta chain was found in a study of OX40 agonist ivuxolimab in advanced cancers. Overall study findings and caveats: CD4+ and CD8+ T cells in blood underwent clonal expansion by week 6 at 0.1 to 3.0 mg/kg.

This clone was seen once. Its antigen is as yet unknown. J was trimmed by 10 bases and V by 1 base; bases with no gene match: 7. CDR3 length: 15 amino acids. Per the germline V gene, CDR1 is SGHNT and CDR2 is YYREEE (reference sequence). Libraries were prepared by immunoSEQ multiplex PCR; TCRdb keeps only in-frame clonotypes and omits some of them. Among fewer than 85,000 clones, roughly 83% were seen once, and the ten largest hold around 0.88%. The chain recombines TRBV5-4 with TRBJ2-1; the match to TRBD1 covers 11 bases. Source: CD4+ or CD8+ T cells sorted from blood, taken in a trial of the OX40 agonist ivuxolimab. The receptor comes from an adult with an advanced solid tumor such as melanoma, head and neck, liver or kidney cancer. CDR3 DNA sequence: TGTGCCAGCAGCTTGACTGGACAGGGGGCGCGGGAGCAGTTCTTC. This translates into CASSLTGQGAREQFF.